The 6 T cell receptor beta chains below all came from one sample that was sequenced in a study of a mutant IDH1 vaccine in newly diagnosed glioma. Time point indicated: week 23, last vaccination. In every dose of vaccine, 300 ug of mutant IDH1 20-mer peptide was given alongside topical imiquimod. The method was immunoSEQ multiplex PCR; TCRdb's version includes in-frame clones alone and lacks a portion of them. The sample has some 80,000 clones, 85% to 90% seen once. These receptors lack a known antigen. This specimen was PBMCs, taken from a glioma patient whose treatment included an IDH1 peptide vaccine. These receptors were obtained from a woman between 50 and 59 years old with glioma.

This clone has just one count. The chain couples TRBV28 to TRBJ2-2, with D maybe TRBD1 (6 bases). CDR1 is MDHEN, CDR2 SYDVKM, per germline. CDR3 length equals 14 residues. Trimming pared 7 bases from V and 4 bases from J, leaving 13 bases between. The CDR3: CASNQQGGTGELFF. The CDR3 DNA reads as TGTGCCAGCAACCAACAGGGTGGCACCGGGGAGCTGTTTTTT.

The genes are TRBV13 and TRBJ1-1; D is uncertain. The V gene's germline CDR1 is PRHDT and CDR2 FYEKMQ (reference sequence). V was shortened by 3 bases and J by 7 bases, with 9 bases between the two germline ends. The CDR3 loop spans 12 amino acids. The CDR3 is CASSFVPGEAFF. CDR3 DNA: TGTGCCAGCAGCTTCGTCCCCGGTGAAGCTTTCTTT.

The rearrangement joins TRBV19 to TRBJ1-2, with D perhaps matching TRBD1 (6 bases). Trimming took off 10 bases at V and 8 bases at J, with 17 bases between the two ends. The CDR3 loop spans 12 amino acids. Germline CDR1 reads LNHDA; CDR2 reads SQIVND (reference sequence). CDR3 in DNA: TGTGCCATTACGACCCGTGGGGGCGGCTACACCTTC. Protein sequence: CAITTRGGGYTF.

J is TRBJ1-3 and V is TRBV12-1. TRBV12-1 is a known pseudogene. This CDR3 is 18 amino acids long. The CDR3 DNA is TGTGCCAGCAGCTTATTAACCGGGGGCTTACTCTCTGGAAACACCATATATTTT. Its protein product is CASSLLTGGLLSGNTIYF.

The J gene is TRBJ1-1, the V gene TRBV28, with 8 bases that match TRBD1. With 5 bases clipped from V and 4 bases from J, the junction kept 6 bases outside the gene matches. The V gene's germline CDR1 is MDHEN and CDR2 SYDVKM. The length of the CDR3 is 14 residues. CDR3 sequence (DNA): TGTGCCAGCAGTCCTGGACAGGGATCCACTGAAGCTTTCTTT. Amino acids: CASSPGQGSTEAFF.

The rearrangement joins TRBV18 to TRBJ2-1, with D perhaps TRBD1 (5 bases). Per the germline V gene, CDR1 is KGHSH and CDR2 is LQKENI. This CDR3 region has 15 residues. V lost 2 bases and J 4 bases, leaving 12 bases between the germline ends. The CDR3 nucleotides read TGTGCCAGCTCACCAAAAATCCAGGGATACAATGAGCAGTTCTTC. This gives the protein CASSPKIQGYNEQFF. The complete variable domain, with remaining parts taken from reference TRBV18 and TRBJ2-1, reads NAGVMQNPRHLVRRRGQEARLRCSPMKGHSHVYWYRQLPEEGLKFMVYLQKENIIDESGMPKERFSAEFPKEGPSILRIQQVVRGDSAAYFCASSPKIQGYNEQFFGPGTRLTVL.